This T cell receptor (beta chain) was obtained from a study of Ad26.COV2.S vaccination and SARS-CoV-2 variants. Across the study: Within the COV1001 Ad26.COV2.S trial arm, the donor was enrolled. Ad26.COV2.S shots went into the muscle once or twice, 56 days apart. General study results and limits: Similar non-spike TCR breadth was observed in recipients of vaccine and of placebo.

Assay used: immunoSEQ multiplex PCR; TCRdb lists only in-frame clones, some missing. The data hold hundreds of thousands of clones, with roughly 91% observed a single time. As for this clone: Its antigen is unknown.

Treatment in this sample: around 19 received Ad26.COV2.S at low or high dose, single or two shots; 5 received placebo; per-sample allocation not given. Samples came from day 63 after the first vaccine or placebo injection. Vaccination employed an Ad26 vector expressing the Wuhan-strain SARS-CoV-2 spike. Germline-derived CDR1 and CDR2 are MDHEN and SYDVKM. The V and J ends lost 6 bases and 5 bases respectively, with 22 bases between them. CDR3 length: 17 amino acids. V gene TRBV28 combines with J gene TRBJ1-4; D is ambiguous. This TCR derives from a person aged 18-65 years who received the Ad26.COV2.S COVID-19 vaccine or a placebo. The material sequenced was peripheral blood, taken in a trial of Ad26.COV2.S vaccine versus placebo. CDR3 in DNA: TGTGCCAGCAGCGTAAGACTGCGGGCTCGCTCGAATGAAAAACTGTTTTTT. This sequence encodes CASSVRLRARSNEKLFF.